A selection of T cell receptor beta chains follows, all from one sample in a study of CD8 T cells in ankylosing spondylitis. TCRdb reanalysed the 5' RACE reads using MiXCR and keeps one entry per CDR3 protein. This table has about 440,000 distinct CDR3 sequences, under 20% appearing once. The specimen was blood, either unsorted or a sorted T cell fraction (not recorded which). The receptor source for this set is a male donor with ankylosing spondylitis. CDR3s include the opening cysteine and the closing phenylalanine or tryptophan. Each record gives: clone size, D gene, J gene, V gene, CDR3 protein, CDR3 DNA. The D gene is left open where the match is weak. Some rows mark clone size as missing; the rest say once, few, many or name a class of expanded clone.

>few|TRBD2|TRBJ2-7|TRBV20-1
CSASNPSGTAYEQYF
TGCAGTGCTAGTAACCCTAGCGGGACCGCCTACGAGCAGTACTTC
>NA|TRBD2|TRBJ2-7|TRBV6-1
CASSRSTLTSGVSYEQYF
TGTGCCAGCAGCCGCTCAACCTTAACTAGCGGGGTCTCCTACGAGCAGTACTTC
>many|TRBD1|TRBJ1-4|TRBV12-3/TRBV12-4
CASSSGTGGKLFF
TGTGCCAGCAGTTCGGGGACAGGGGGAAAACTGTTTTTT
>NA|NA|TRBJ1-1|TRBV2
CASSGFGSEAFF
TGTGCCAGCAGTGGTTTCGGCTCTGAAGCTTTCTTT
>few|NA|TRBJ1-5|TRBV20-1
CSAKAGNNQPQHF
TGCAGTGCTAAGGCAGGGAACAATCAGCCCCAGCATTTT
>few|NA|TRBJ2-7|TRBV28
CASSLADGASSYEQYF
TGTGCCAGCAGTTTAGCGGACGGGGCCAGCTCCTACGAGCAGTACTTC
>few|NA|TRBJ2-4|TRBV20-1
CSARDPGLGKNIQYF
TGCAGTGCTAGAGATCCAGGGCTGGGCAAAAACATTCAGTACTTC
>few|TRBD1|TRBJ2-3|TRBV28
CASSITRGRTTDTQYF
TGTGCCAGCAGCATTACCAGGGGGCGCACCACAGATACGCAGTATTTT
>NA|NA|TRBJ2-7|TRBV18
CASSPVAGMDEQYF
TGTGCCAGCTCACCTGTCGCGGGTATGGACGAGCAGTACTTC
>many|NA|TRBJ2-1|TRBV29-1
CSVVGGSYNEQFF
TGCAGCGTTGTTGGAGGCTCCTACAATGAGCAGTTCTTC
>NA|TRBD1|TRBJ2-7|TRBV3-1
CASSNRDRGRNSYEQYF
TGTGCCAGCAGCAACCGGGACAGGGGGCGAAACTCCTACGAGCAGTACTTC
>NA|TRBD1|TRBJ2-5|TRBV5-1
CASSKNLQGASGETQYF
TGCGCCAGCAGCAAAAATTTACAGGGGGCGAGTGGGGAGACCCAGTACTTC
>NA|NA|TRBJ2-1|TRBV7-9
CASTPWHEQFF
TGTGCCAGCACCCCATGGCATGAGCAGTTCTTC
>NA|NA|TRBJ1-1|TRBV3-1
CASSQHREYEAFF
TGTGCCAGCAGCCAACACAGAGAATATGAAGCTTTCTTT
>NA|TRBD2|TRBJ2-3|TRBV5-1
CASSVPSSGGPVNTDTQYF
TGCGCCAGCAGCGTCCCGTCTAGCGGGGGACCCGTGAACACAGATACGCAGTATTTT
>NA|TRBD1|TRBJ1-5|TRBV6-1
CASHPTGAANQPQHF
TGTGCCAGTCACCCTACAGGGGCCGCCAATCAGCCCCAGCATTTT
>few|NA|TRBJ1-2|TRBV6-2/TRBV6-3
CASRLEEGGDYGYTF
TGTGCCAGCCGACTAGAGGAGGGGGGAGACTATGGCTACACCTTC
>few|NA|TRBJ1-5|TRBV28
CASSLHSYSNQPQHF
TGTGCCAGCAGTTTGCACAGTTATAGCAATCAGCCCCAGCATTTT
>NA|TRBD2|TRBJ2-1|TRBV29-1
CSVRRGGGGYNEQFF
TGCAGCGTCAGACGGGGGGGTGGCGGCTACAATGAGCAGTTCTTC
>few|NA|TRBJ1-6|TRBV5-1
CASSPSGSNSPLHF
TGCGCCAGTAGCCCCTCAGGGTCCAATTCACCCCTCCACTTT
>few|NA|TRBJ2-7|TRBV4-2
CASSQPPGALGDGEQYF
TGTGCCAGCAGCCAACCTCCCGGTGCACTAGGGGATGGCGAGCAGTACTTC
>few|NA|TRBJ2-5|TRBV3-1
CASSQDGQETQYF
TGTGCCAGCAGCCAAGATGGGCAAGAGACCCAGTACTTC
>many|NA|TRBJ2-4|TRBV3-1
CASSQFRTAGQYF
TGTGCCAGCAGCCAATTTCGGACAGCGGGCCAGTACTTC